There are a few counts of the clone carrying this TCR beta chain. Its antigen is as yet unknown. This record belongs to a study of CD8 T cells in ankylosing spondylitis. Study-wide points: Typical of ankylosing spondylitis blood, it appeared, was a TCR beta motif of seven to nine highly homologous variants.

Each CDR3 protein is one row after TCRdb ran MiXCR on the 5' RACE reads. Among some 840,000 distinct CDR3 sequences listed, 12% were seen once. Trimming removed 6 bases from V and 9 bases from J, with 18 bases in between. The V gene's germline CDR1 is SGHTA and CDR2 FQGNSA. The CDR3 has 14 residues. V is TRBV7-2 and J is TRBJ2-1; D is possibly TRBD2 (5 bases). Sequencing was carried out using blood, either unsorted or a sorted T cell fraction (not recorded which). This sequence originates from a male donor with ankylosing spondylitis. CDR3 nucleotides: TGTGCCAGCAGTCCGCCCCCGGGATTAGGTGAGCAGTTCTTC. Translating it yields CASSPPPGLGEQFF.